This T cell receptor (beta chain) was recorded in a study of cytomegalovirus exposure and HLA in healthy donors. Study-wide points: Presence/absence results assume similar sequencing depth per donor, which may not hold. In a later analysis, CMV-associated beta chains were mostly HLA-associated, it appeared.

PCR amplification relied on 60 Vbeta primers (plus 13 Jbeta primers). Sequenced by immunoSEQ multiplex PCR; TCRdb stores in-frame clones only, minus some. The sample has 150,000 to 200,000 clones, 75% to 85% seen once. This clone was detected only a few times. Its antigen is undetermined. This CDR3 is 18 amino acids long. V lost 4 bases to trimming and J lost 1 base, with 18 bases between them. Germline values: CDR1 SGHRS, CDR2 YFSETQ. Sequencing used PBMCs. The TCR was taken from a man aged 45-60 years in good health and CMV-seropositive. The chain combines TRBV5-1 with TRBJ2-6, with D possibly TRBD1 on 5 matching bases. CDR3 region: CASSPTGRVASGANVLTF. The CDR3 region has the DNA TGCGCCAGCAGCCCGACTGGCAGGGTGGCATCTGGGGCCAACGTCCTGACTTTC.